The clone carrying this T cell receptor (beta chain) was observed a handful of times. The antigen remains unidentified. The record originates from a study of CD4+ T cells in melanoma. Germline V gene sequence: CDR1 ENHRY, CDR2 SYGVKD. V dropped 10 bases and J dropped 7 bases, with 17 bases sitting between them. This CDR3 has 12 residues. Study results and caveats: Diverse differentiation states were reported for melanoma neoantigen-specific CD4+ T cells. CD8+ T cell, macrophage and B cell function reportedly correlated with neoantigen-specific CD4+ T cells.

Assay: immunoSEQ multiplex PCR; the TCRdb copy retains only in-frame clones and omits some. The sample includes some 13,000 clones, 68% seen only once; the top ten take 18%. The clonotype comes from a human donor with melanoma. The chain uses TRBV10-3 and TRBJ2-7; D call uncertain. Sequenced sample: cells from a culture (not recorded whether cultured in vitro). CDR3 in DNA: TGTGCCACCGGGCCGAGCGAGTGGGAGCAGTACTTC. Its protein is CATGPSEWEQYF.